This T cell receptor (beta chain) was identified during a study of post-analysis software for immune sequencing data. Study-level findings and limits: The five TRBV segments detected at higher frequency in patients than in controls included TRBV5-6, TRBV5-1 and TRBV20-1. Multiple sclerosis was associated with a significant reduction in normalized Chao1 diversity relative to controls.

Libraries were made from TCR beta cDNA, and they carried unique molecular identifiers. TCRdb re-called the PCR reads with MiXCR, one entry per CDR3 protein. The table includes hundreds of thousands of distinct CDR3 sequences, approximately 42% detected once. Only a few counts were recorded for this clonotype. Its antigen is undetermined. From germline, CDR1 is SGHTA and CDR2 FQGNSA. The length of the CDR3 is 14 residues. V lost 7 bases, J lost 8 bases, and 20 bases lay in between. The sequenced sample was blood. The chain is built from TRBV7-2 and TRBJ2-5; perhaps TRBD1 as D (5 bases). The receptor was isolated from a girl aged 2 to 10 with multiple sclerosis. Here the CDR3 reads CASTPRGDPRTQYF. The CDR3 nucleotides read TGTGCCAGCACCCCTAGGGGCGACCCGCGCACCCAGTACTTC. The full variable domain, with the rest looked up from reference TRBV7-2 and TRBJ2-5, is GAGVSQSPSNKVTEKGKDVELRCDPISGHTALYWYRQSLGQGLEFLIYFQGNSAPDKSGLPSDRFSAERTGGSVSTLTIQRTQQEDSAVYLCASTPRGDPRTQYFGPGTRLLVL.